This T cell receptor (beta chain) was documented in a study of radiotherapy plus CTLA-4 blockade in lung cancer. Study-wide results and caveats: Peripheral blood showed expansion of tumor-derived TCR clones after radiotherapy and ipilimumab.

The trim removed 0 bases at V and 11 bases at J, leaving 3 bases unmatched. CDR3 length equals 13 residues. Looked up from germline, CDR1 is KGHSH and CDR2 is LQKENI. On this clone itself: Its cognate antigen is unknown.

Repertoires were generated with immunoSEQ multiplex PCR, while TCRdb's copy carries only in-frame clones and drops some. Of 65,000 to 85,000 clones in the sample, just under 75% are singletons; the top ten hold roughly 10%. Sample: peripheral blood, taken from a patient treated with radiotherapy plus ipilimumab. The rearrangement links TRBV18 to TRBJ2-1; the match to TRBD2 covers 8 bases. The sequence was obtained from a human donor with non-small cell lung cancer whose response to radiotherapy plus ipilimumab could not be evaluated. CDR3 residues: CASSPPSGSQQFF. CDR3 DNA sequence: TGTGCCAGCTCACCACCGAGCGGGAGTCAGCAGTTCTTC.